This T cell receptor beta chain emerged from a study of T cell repertoires in cytomegalovirus infection (dated by TCRdb to between 2019 and 2020). Background on the whole study: Recently identified HLA-C-restricted CMV epitopes, whose presentation resists viral immunomodulation, were targeted by peptide stimulations together with well-studied HLA-B-restricted epitopes. Donor HLA type was relevant to the analysis, as public TCR beta signatures indicated carriage of CMV infection together with the matching HLA type.

What the study reported, not specific to this receptor: In both this cohort and an independent roughly 360-donor cohort, the cumulative frequency of public TCR beta family members distinguished carriers of CMV infection plus the relevant HLA type. The ex vivo response was dominated by HLA-C-restricted CMV-specific TCR beta clonotypes, which also provided the single most frequent clonotype in two of eight donors.

On this clonotype itself: Its antigen specificity is not known. There are no base qualities to consult, and no much larger clone falls within one base.

The sample's treatment or condition label is to be understood as: in vitro stimulation with specific CMV peptide epitopes to enrich CMV-specific T cells. Sequenced using an Illumina HiSeq 1500. TCRdb reprocessing: public reads trimmed at Q25 with fastp, clones called with MiXCR, in-frame beta chains kept. When rows share a CDR3 protein, they turn into one entry using the most common DNA and genes. A total of 570,000 or so distinct CDR3 sequences appear in this sample, roughly 42% of them only once. The top ten constitute around 46% of the sample. Unmatched junction bases come to 8, with V trimmed by 5 bases and J by 7 bases. The CDR3 numbers 16 residues from cysteine through phenylalanine. Here the CDR3 DNA is all that survives: 48 bases in frame from base 1. The germline V gene yields MNHEY for CDR1 and SVGAGI for CDR2.

The sequencing here drew on cultured PBMCs, taken from culture after CMV antigen stimulation. The chain is made from TRBV6-5 and TRBJ2-1; the junction holds 13 bases that match TRBD2. The receptor comes from a human donor in good health (CMV status not recorded). Some clones in this sample may be carry-over from other donors' samples. The CDR3 is CASSRGPGLAGNEQFF. The DNA is TGTGCCAGCAGTAGGGGGCCGGGACTAGCGGGAAATGAGCAGTTCTTC.